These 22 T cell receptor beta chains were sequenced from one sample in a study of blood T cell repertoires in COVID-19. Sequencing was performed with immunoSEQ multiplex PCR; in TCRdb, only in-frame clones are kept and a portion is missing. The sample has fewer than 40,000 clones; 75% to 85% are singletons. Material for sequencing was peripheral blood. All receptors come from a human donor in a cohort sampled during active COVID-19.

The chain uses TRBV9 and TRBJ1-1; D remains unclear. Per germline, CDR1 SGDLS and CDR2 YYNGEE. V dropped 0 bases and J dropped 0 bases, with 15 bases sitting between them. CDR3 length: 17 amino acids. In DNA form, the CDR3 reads TGTGCCAGCAGCGTAGAAGGGAGGTGGGGAATGAACACTGAAGCTTTCTTT. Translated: CASSVEGRWGMNTEAFF.

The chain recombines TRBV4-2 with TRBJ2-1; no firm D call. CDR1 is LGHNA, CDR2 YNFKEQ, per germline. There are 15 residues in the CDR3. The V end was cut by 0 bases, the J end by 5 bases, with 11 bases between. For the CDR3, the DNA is TGTGCCAGCAGCCAAGACGAGGAACGAGACAATGAGCAGTTCTTC. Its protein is CASSQDEERDNEQFF.

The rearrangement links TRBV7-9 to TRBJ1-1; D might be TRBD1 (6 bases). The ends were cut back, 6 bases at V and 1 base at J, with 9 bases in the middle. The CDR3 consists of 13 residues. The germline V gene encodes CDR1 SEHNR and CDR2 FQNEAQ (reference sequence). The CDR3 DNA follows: TGTGCCAGCAGGCGGGGGGCGAACACTGAAGCTTTCTTT. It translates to CASRRGANTEAFF.

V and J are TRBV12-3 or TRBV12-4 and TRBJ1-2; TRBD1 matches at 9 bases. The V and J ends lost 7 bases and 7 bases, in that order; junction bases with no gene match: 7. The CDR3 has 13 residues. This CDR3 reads CASTTGTGRGYTF. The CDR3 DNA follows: TGTGCCAGCACCACCGGGACAGGGCGTGGCTACACCTTC.

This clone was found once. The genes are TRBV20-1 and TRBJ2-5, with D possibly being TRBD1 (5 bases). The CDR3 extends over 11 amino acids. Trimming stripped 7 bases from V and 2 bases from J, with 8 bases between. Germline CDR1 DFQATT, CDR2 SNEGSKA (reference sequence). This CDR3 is CSGTLQETQYF. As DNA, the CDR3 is TGCAGTGGGACACTTCAAGAGACCCAGTACTTC.

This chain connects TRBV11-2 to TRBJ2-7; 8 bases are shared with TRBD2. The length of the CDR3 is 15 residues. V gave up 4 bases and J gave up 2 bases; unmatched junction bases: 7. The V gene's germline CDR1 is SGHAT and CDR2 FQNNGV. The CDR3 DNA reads TGTGCCAGCAGCTCCTCTAACGGGGGGGCCTACGAGCAGTACTTC. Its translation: CASSSSNGGAYEQYF.

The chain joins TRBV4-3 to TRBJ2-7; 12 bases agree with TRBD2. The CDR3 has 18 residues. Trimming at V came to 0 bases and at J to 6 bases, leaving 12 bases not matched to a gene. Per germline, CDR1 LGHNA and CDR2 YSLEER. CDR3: CASSQDLAGGGYGGEQYF. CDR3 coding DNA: TGCGCCAGCAGCCAAGATCTAGCGGGAGGGGGCTACGGGGGCGAGCAGTACTTC.

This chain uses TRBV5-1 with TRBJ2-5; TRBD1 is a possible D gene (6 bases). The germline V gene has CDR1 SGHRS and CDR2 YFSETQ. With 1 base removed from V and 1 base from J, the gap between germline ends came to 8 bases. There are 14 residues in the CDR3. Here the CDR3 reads CASSLTGPQETQYF. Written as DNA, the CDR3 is TGCGCCAGCAGCTTGACAGGGCCCCAAGAGACCCAGTACTTC.

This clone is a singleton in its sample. The CDR3 spells CASSLRQVYTEAFF. DNA of the CDR3: TGTGCCAGCAGCCTACGACAGGTCTACACTGAAGCTTTCTTT. The chain is built from TRBV7-9 and TRBJ1-1, with D perhaps TRBD1 (6 bases). This CDR3 is 14 amino acids long. CDR1 SEHNR and CDR2 FQNEAQ come from the germline V gene (reference sequence). Trimming pared 5 bases from V and 3 bases from J, leaving 13 bases between.

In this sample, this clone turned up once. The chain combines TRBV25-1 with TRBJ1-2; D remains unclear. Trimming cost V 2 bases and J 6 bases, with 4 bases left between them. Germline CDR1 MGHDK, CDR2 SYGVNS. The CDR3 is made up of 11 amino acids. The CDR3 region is CASSELNGYTF. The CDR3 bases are TGTGCCAGCAGTGAACTAAATGGCTACACCTTC.

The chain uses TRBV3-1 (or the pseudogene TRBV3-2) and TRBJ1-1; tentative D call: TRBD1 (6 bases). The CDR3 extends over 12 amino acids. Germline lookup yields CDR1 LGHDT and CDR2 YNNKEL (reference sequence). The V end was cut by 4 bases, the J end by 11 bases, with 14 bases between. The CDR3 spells CASSLLQGTAFF. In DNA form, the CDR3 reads TGTGCCAGCAGCCTGCTACAGGGAACGGCTTTCTTT.

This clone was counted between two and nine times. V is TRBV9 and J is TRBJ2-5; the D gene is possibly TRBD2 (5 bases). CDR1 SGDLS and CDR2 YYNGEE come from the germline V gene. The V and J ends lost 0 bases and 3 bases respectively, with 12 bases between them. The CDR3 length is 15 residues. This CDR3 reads CASSVGAVEKETQYF. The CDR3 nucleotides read TGTGCCAGCAGCGTAGGAGCGGTAGAAAAAGAGACCCAGTACTTC.

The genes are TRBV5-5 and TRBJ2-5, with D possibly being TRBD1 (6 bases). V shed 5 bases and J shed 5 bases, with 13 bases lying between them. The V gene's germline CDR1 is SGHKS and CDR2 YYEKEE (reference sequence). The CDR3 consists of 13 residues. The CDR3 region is CASRDQGLETQYF. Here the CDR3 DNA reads TGTGCCAGCAGAGACCAGGGGCTGGAGACCCAGTACTTC. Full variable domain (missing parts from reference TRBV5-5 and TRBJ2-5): DAGVTQSPTHLIKTRGQQVTLRCSPISGHKSVSWYQQVLGQGPQFIFQYYEKEERGRGNFPDRFSARQFPNYSSELNVNALLLGDSALYLCASRDQGLETQYFGPGTRLLVL.

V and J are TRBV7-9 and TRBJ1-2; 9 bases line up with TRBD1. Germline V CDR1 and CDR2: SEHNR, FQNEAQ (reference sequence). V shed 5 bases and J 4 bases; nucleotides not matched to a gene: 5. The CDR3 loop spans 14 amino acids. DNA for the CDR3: TGTGCCAGCAGCCGGGGACAGGGAGGCTATGGCTACACCTTC. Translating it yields CASSRGQGGYGYTF.

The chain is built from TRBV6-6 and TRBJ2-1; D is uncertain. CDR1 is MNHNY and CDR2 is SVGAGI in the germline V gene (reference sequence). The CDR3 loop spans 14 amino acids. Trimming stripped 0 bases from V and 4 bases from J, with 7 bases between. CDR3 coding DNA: TGTGCCAGCAGTTACTCGCGAACGTACAATGAGCAGTTCTTC. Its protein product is CASSYSRTYNEQFF.

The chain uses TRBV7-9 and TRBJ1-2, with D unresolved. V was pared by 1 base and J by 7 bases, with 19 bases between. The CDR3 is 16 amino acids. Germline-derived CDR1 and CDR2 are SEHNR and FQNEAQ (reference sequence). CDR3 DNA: TGTGCCAGCAGCTTAGTTGCAGGCCCGATATACGGTGGCTACACCTTC. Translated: CASSLVAGPIYGGYTF.

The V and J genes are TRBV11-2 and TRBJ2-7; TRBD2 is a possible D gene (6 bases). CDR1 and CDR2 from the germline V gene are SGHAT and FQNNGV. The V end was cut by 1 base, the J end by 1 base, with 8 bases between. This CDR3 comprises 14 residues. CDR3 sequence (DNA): TGTGCCAGCAGCTTAGTACTAGCTTCCTACGAGCAGTACTTC. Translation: CASSLVLASYEQYF.

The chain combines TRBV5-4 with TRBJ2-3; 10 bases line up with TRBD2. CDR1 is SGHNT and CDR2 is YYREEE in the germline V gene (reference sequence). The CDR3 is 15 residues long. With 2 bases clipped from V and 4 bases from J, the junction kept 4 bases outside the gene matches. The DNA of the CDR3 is TGTGCCAGCAGCTTATGGACTAGCGGAGCAGATACGCAGTATTTT. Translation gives CASSLWTSGADTQYF. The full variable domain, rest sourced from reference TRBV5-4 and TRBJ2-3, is ETGVTQSPTHLIKTRGQQVTLRCSSQSGHNTVSWYQQALGQGPQFIFQYYREEENGRGNFPPRFSGLQFPNYSSELNVNALELDDSALYLCASSLWTSGADTQYFGPGTRLTVL.

The CDR3 sequence is CASSSNPVVKAFF. The CDR3 DNA sequence: TGTGCCAGCAGCTCAAACCCGGTAGTGAAAGCTTTCTTT. J is TRBJ1-1 and V is TRBV5-6; D gene uncertain. The CDR3 loop spans 13 amino acids. The V end was cut by 3 bases, the J end by 9 bases, with 15 bases between. The germline V gene encodes CDR1 SGHDT and CDR2 YYEEEE.

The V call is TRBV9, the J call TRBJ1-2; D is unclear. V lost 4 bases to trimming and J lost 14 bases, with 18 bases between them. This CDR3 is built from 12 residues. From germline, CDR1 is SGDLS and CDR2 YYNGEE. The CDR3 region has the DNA TGTGCCAGCAGCCCCGCCGAGAGACTTCTTACCTTC. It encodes CASSPAERLLTF.

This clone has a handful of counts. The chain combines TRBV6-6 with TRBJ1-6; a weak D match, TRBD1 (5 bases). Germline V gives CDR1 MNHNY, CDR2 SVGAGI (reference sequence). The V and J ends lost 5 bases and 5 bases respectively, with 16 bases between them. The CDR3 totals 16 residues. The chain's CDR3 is CASSRNQGSDNSPLHF. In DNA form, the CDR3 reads TGTGCCAGCAGTCGAAACCAGGGCAGCGATAATTCACCCCTCCACTTT.

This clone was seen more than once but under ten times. CDR3 sequence (DNA): TGTGCCAGTAGCCCTTGGACAGGGAGAGGCAATCAGCCCCAGCATTTT. It is translated as CASSPWTGRGNQPQHF. The chain carries TRBV19 and TRBJ1-5; 8 bases are a match to TRBD1. The ends lost 6 bases at V and 2 bases at J; junction bases unmatched: 9. The CDR3 covers 16 residues. Germline V CDR1 and CDR2: LNHDA, SQIVND (reference sequence).